This T cell receptor (beta chain) was found in a study of early T cells in non-severe SARS-CoV-2 infection. Germline V gives CDR1 MNHNY, CDR2 SVGAGI (reference sequence). This CDR3 contains 13 residues. Deletions cut 2 bases from V and 4 bases from J, with 6 bases between. A single record per CDR3 protein comes from TCRdb applying MiXCR to the 5' RACE reads. The sample contains about 100,000 distinct CDR3 sequences, roughly 11% of which appear only once. This clonotype was observed a handful of times. Source material: whole blood. The TCR sequence derives from an adult who was a healthcare worker with PCR-confirmed SARS-CoV-2 infection or an uninfected control (not recorded which). The chain has TRBV6-6 and TRBJ2-1; D call uncertain. CDR3 sequence: CASSYEEYNEQFF. In DNA form, the CDR3 reads TGTGCCAGCAGTTACGAGGAGTACAATGAGCAGTTCTTC.